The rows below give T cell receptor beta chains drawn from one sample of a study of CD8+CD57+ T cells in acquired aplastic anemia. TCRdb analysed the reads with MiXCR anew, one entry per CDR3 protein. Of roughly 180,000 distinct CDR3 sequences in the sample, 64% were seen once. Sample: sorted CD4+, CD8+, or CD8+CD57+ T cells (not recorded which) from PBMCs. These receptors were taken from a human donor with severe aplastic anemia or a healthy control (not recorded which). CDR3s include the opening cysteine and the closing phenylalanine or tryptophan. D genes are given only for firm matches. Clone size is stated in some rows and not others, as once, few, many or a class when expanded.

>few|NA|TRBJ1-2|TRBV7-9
CASSSLAGRTYGYTF
TGTGCCAGCAGCTCCCTGGCGGGCAGGACTTATGGCTACACCTTC
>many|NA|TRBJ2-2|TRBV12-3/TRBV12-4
CASSPPEGWTGELFF
TGTGCCAGCAGTCCGCCGGAGGGATGGACCGGGGAGCTGTTTTTT
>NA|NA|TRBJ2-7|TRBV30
CAWSVRLGIYRSEQYF
TGTGCCTGGAGTGTCAGGTTGGGGATTTATCGCTCCGAGCAGTACTTC
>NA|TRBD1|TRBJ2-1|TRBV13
CASSSPRTGEHNEQFF
TGTGCCAGCAGCTCTCCCCGGACAGGAGAGCACAATGAGCAGTTCTTC
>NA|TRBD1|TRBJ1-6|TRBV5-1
CASSIGQGESPLHF
TGCGCCAGCAGCATAGGACAGGGAGAATCACCCCTCCACTTT
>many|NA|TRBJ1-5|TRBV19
CASGTGGNQPQHF
TGTGCCAGTGGGACGGGAGGCAATCAGCCCCAGCATTTT
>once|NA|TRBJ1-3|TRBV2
CASTVRNTIYF
TGTGCCAGCACAGTAAGAAACACCATATATTTT
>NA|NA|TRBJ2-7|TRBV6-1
CASSSFEVRDSYEQYF
TGTGCCAGCAGTAGTTTTGAAGTGCGGGATTCCTACGAGCAGTACTTC
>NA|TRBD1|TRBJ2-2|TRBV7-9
CASRLGTANTGELFF
TGTGCCAGCCGCCTGGGGACAGCGAACACCGGGGAGCTGTTTTTT
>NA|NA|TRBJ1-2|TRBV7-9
CASSEGANYGYTF
TGTGCCAGCAGTGAAGGGGCAAACTATGGCTACACCTTC
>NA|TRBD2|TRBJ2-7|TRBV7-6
CASSLTTSGRYEQYF
TGTGCCAGCAGCTTAACAACTAGCGGGAGGTACGAGCAGTACTTC
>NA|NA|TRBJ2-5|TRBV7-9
CASSLVARQETQYF
TGTGCCAGCAGCTTAGTAGCGCGACAAGAGACCCAGTACTTC
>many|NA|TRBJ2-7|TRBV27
CASSLFGNGGYEQYF
NA
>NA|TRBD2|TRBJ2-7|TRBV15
CATSRTTSGISYEQYF
TGTGCCACCAGCAGAACGACTAGCGGGATCTCCTACGAGCAGTACTTC
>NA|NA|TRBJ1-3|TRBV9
CASSTLDWTGNTIYF
TGTGCCAGCAGCACCCTGGACTGGACCGGAAACACCATATATTTT
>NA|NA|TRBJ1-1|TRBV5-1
CASSPTLQNTEAFF
TGCGCCAGCAGCCCGACCTTACAGAACACTGAAGCTTTCTTT
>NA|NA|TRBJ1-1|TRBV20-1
CSAREPQGNTEAFF
TGCAGTGCTAGAGAACCACAGGGGAACACTGAAGCTTTCTTT
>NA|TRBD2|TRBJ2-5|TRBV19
CASSVTGGSEETQYF
TGTGCCAGTAGTGTCACGGGAGGCTCGGAAGAGACCCAGTACTTC
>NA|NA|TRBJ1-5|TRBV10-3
CASSWGPAIYQPQHF
TGTGCCAGCAGTTGGGGGCCAGCAATTTATCAGCCCCAGCATTTT
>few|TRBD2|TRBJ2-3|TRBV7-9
CASSPPLAGDQKKPTDTQYF
TGTGCCAGCAGCCCCCCTCTAGCGGGGGATCAAAAAAAGCCTACAGATACGCAGTATTTT
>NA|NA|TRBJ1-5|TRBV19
CASSTQTGINQPQHF
TGTGCCAGTAGTACTCAAACAGGTATCAATCAGCCCCAGCATTTT
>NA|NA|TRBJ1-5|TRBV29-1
CLCEEPQHF
TGCCTATGTGAGGAGCCCCAGCATTTT
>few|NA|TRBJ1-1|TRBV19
CASSAERGNSGTEAFF
TGTGCCAGTAGCGCGGAGAGGGGGAATTCGGGCACTGAAGCTTTCTTT
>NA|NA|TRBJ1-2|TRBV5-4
CASSLEWAGKDGYTF
TGTGCCAGCAGCTTGGAGTGGGCAGGGAAGGATGGCTACACCTTC
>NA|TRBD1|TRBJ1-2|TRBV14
CASSKDRGWGYTF
TGTGCCAGCAGCAAGGACAGGGGATGGGGCTACACCTTC
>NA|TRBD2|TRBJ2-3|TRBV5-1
CASSRGGRTDTQYF
TGCGCCAGCAGCCGGGGGGGCCGGACAGATACGCAGTATTTT
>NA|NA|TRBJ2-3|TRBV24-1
CATSASGDLTDTQYF
TGTGCCACCAGTGCCTCCGGGGACCTCACAGATACGCAGTATTTT
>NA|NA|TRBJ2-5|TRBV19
CASSLSRGSGETQYF
TGTGCCAGCAGCTTATCGAGGGGGAGCGGTGAGACCCAGTACTTC
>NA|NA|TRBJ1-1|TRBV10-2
CASSERQSPNTEAFF
TGCGCCAGCAGTGAGCGGCAGTCACCGAACACTGAAGCTTTCTTT
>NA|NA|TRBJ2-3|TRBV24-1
CATSEAGILTDTQYF
TGTGCCACCAGTGAGGCCGGGATCCTCACAGATACGCAGTATTTT
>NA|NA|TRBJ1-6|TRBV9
CASSVGDTYNSPLHF
TGTGCCAGCAGCGTCGGGGACACCTATAATTCACCCCTCCACTTT
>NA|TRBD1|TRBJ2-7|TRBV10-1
CASSGGQGIYEQYF
TGCGCCAGCAGCGGGGGACAGGGGATCTACGAGCAGTACTTC
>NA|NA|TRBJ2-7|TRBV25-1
CASSHERTVNEQYF
TGTGCCAGCAGTCACGAACGGACAGTGAATGAGCAGTACTTC
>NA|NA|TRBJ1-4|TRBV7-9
CASRRPGYPGELFF
TGTGCCAGCAGGCGACCAGGGTACCCTGGGGAACTGTTTTTT
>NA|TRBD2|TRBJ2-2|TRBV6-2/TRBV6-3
CASSYQLAGLDGELFF
TGTGCCAGCAGTTACCAACTAGCGGGGCTCGACGGGGAGCTGTTTTTT